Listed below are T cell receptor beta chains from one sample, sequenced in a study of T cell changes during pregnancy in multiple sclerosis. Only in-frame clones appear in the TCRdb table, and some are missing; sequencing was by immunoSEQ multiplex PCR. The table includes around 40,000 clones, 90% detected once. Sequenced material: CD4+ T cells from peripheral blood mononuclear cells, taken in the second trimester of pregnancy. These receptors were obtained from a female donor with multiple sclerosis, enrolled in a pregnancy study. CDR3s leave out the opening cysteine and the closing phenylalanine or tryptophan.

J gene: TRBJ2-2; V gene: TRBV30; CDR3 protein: AWSPARTGGTGELF
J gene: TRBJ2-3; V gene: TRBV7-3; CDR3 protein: ASSQGADTQY
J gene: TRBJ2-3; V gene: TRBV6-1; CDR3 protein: ASTRDRFTDTQY
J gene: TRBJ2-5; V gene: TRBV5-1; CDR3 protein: ASSLGATGNQETQY
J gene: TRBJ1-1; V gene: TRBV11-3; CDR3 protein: ASSLDQGGMNTEAF
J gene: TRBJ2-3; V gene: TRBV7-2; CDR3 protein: ASSLGPGGSSDTQY
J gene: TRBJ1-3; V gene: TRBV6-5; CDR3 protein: ASSNEGSGNTIY
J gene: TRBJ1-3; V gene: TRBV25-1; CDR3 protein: ASSSLVSYSGNTIY
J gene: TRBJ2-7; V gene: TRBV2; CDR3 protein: ASSEFWLLRDEQY
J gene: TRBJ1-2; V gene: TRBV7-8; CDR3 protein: ASSLGTGTGYGYT
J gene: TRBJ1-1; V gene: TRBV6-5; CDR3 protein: ASSRQGPTEVF
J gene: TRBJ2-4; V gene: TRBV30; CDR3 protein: AWSVWGLAGGPVAKNIQY
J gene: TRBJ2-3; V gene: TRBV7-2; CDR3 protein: ASSLARRAVRGTDTQY
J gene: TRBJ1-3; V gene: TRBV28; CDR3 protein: ASRERGDYSGNTIY